The 14 T cell receptor beta chains in this list originate from one sample, sequenced in a study of OX40 agonist ivuxolimab in advanced cancers. Method: immunoSEQ multiplex PCR; TCRdb's copy keeps in-frame clones and lacks some. The table lists about 32,000 clones, 84% of them singletons, with 15% to 20% in the top ten. This sample comprised CD4+ or CD8+ T cells sorted from blood, obtained in a trial of the OX40 agonist ivuxolimab. The origin of the receptors is an adult with an advanced solid tumor such as melanoma, head and neck, liver or kidney cancer.

This clone came up once. The gene calls are TRBV5-6 and TRBJ2-3, with D possibly being TRBD1 (5 bases). The CDR3 has 12 amino acids. With 0 bases removed from V and 8 bases from J, the gap between germline ends came to 7 bases. CDR1 SGHDT and CDR2 YYEEEE come from the germline V gene. CDR3 in DNA: TGTGCCAGCAGCTTGGGGACAAGTACGCAGTATTTT. It specifies CASSLGTSTQYF.

This rearrangement joins TRBV28 to TRBJ2-7; 9 bases fit TRBD2. This CDR3 is 13 amino acids long. V shed 11 bases, J shed 4 bases, and the junction held 9 bases outside the gene matches. CDR1 is MDHEN and CDR2 is SYDVKM in the germline V gene. The CDR3, as DNA: TGTGCCTCCGGCGCGGGGGGGCCATACGAGCAGTACTTC. The encoded protein is CASGAGGPYEQYF.

This chain connects TRBV27 to TRBJ1-5, with 7 nucleotides matching TRBD1. The CDR3 has 16 residues. Germline CDR1 MNHEY, CDR2 SMNVEV (reference sequence). Unmatched junction bases numbered 9, after V lost 5 bases and J lost 2 bases. CDR3: CASSGARGYGNQPQHF. In DNA form, the CDR3 reads TGTGCCAGCAGTGGAGCCAGGGGGTATGGCAATCAGCCCCAGCATTTT.

This clone was seen only a few times. The chain links TRBV13 to TRBJ2-5; perhaps TRBD1 as D (7 bases). Trimming took off 5 bases at V and 2 bases at J, with 12 bases between the two ends. CDR3 size: 14 residues. CDR1 and CDR2 (germline): PRHDT, FYEKMQ (reference sequence). The CDR3 region is CASSGGGIQETQYF. CDR3 coding DNA: TGTGCCAGCAGCGGAGGGGGCATTCAAGAGACCCAGTACTTC.

The V gene is TRBV10-3, the J gene TRBJ2-2; 9 bases match TRBD1. The germline CDR1 and CDR2 sequences are ENHRY and SYGVKD. The CDR3 extends over 17 amino acids. V lost 2 bases to trimming and J lost 4 bases; unmatched junction nucleotides: 8. CDR3 nucleotides: TGTGCCATCAGTGAGGCGGCCGGGACAGGGAGCACCGGGGAGCTGTTTTTT. As protein: CAISEAAGTGSTGELFF.

V is TRBV6-1 and J is TRBJ2-4; D unclear. The CDR3 spans 12 residues. V gave up 2 bases and J gave up 6 bases, with 5 bases separating them. Looked up from germline, CDR1 is MNHNS and CDR2 is SASEGT. The chain's CDR3 is CASSEPGNIQYF. The CDR3 region has the DNA TGTGCCAGCAGTGAACCGGGAAACATTCAGTACTTC.

Sample share makes this clone large. This chain connects TRBV7-9 to TRBJ1-5; 7 nucleotides align to TRBD1. With V trimmed by 4 bases and J by 7 bases, 7 bases remained unmatched. Germline loops: CDR1 SEHNR, CDR2 FQNEAQ (reference sequence). The CDR3 is 14 amino acids. This CDR3 reads CASSSGGTGQPQHF. The CDR3 nucleotides read TGTGCCAGCAGCTCAGGGGGGACGGGACAGCCCCAGCATTTT.

This chain joins TRBV7-9 and TRBJ1-4; D not resolved. V was clipped by 5 bases and J by 7 bases, with 17 bases between them. This CDR3 region has 15 residues. CDR1 and CDR2 (germline): SEHNR, FQNEAQ (reference sequence). The chain's CDR3 is CASSRPLGSSEKLFF. CDR3 DNA: TGTGCCAGCAGCCGGCCCCTCGGGAGTAGTGAAAAACTGTTTTTT.

This chain connects TRBV6-5 to TRBJ2-7; 9 bases match TRBD1. The CDR3 length is 14 residues. CDR1 MNHEY and CDR2 SVGAGI come from the germline V gene. The junction had 5 bases not matched to a gene; V was cut back by 5 bases and J by 3 bases. CDR3 sequence reads: CASSPGTGIYEQYF. The CDR3 DNA reads as TGTGCCAGCAGTCCCGGGACAGGGATCTACGAGCAGTACTTC.

This chain connects TRBV5-6 to TRBJ2-7, with a possible D match to TRBD1 (6 bases). CDR3 size: 17 residues. The V gene's germline CDR1 is SGHDT and CDR2 YYEEEE. V was shortened by 7 bases and J by 2 bases, with 25 bases between the two germline ends. CDR3 DNA sequence: TGTGCCAGCGGGCCACAGGGATTCTCCGCCATCACCTACGAGCAGTACTTC. This translates into CASGPQGFSAITYEQYF.

The J gene is TRBJ2-3, the V gene TRBV14; 7 positions agree with TRBD2. The V gene end was trimmed by 4 bases and the J gene end by 0 bases; junction bases not matched to a gene: 4. Germline CDR1 is SGHDN and CDR2 is FVKESK. The CDR3 runs to 15 residues. CDR3: CASSPRLASTDTQYF. The CDR3 bases are TGTGCCAGCAGCCCCCGACTAGCTAGCACAGATACGCAGTATTTT.

V and J are TRBV29-1 and TRBJ2-2; D is unclear. Germline V gives CDR1 SQVTM, CDR2 ANQGSEA. Trimming shortened V by 5 bases and J by 5 bases, and 9 bases separated the two germline ends. The CDR3 spans 12 residues. The CDR3 bases are TGCAGCGTTACCGCGTGGACCGGGGAGCTGTTTTTT. This encodes CSVTAWTGELFF.

The rearrangement uses TRBV7-8 and TRBJ1-6; D uncertain. This CDR3 spans 14 amino acids. The germline V and J ends were trimmed by 7 bases and 7 bases, with 14 bases remaining between them. Germline V lookup: CDR1 SGHVS, CDR2 FQNEAQ. DNA of the CDR3: TGTGCCAGCACCAAAGACTGGGTGAATTCACCCCTCCACTTT. Translating gives CASTKDWVNSPLHF.

The chain uses TRBV5-6 and TRBJ1-2; tentatively, D is TRBD1 (5 bases). This CDR3 is 12 amino acids long. Trimming took 4 bases from V and 7 from J, leaving 11 bases between them. In germline, CDR1 is SGHDT, CDR2 YYEEEE. CDR3 region: CASSQTVSGYTF. The CDR3 DNA follows: TGTGCCAGCAGCCAGACAGTATCTGGCTACACCTTC.